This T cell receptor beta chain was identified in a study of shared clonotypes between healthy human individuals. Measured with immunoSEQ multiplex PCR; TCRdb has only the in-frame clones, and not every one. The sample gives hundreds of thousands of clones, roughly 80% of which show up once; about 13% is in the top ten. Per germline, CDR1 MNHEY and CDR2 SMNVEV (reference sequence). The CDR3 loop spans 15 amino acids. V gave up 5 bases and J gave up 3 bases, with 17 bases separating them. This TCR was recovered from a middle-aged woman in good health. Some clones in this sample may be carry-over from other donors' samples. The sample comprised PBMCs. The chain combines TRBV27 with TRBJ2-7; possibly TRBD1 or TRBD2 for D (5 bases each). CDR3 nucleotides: TGTGCCAGCAGTCCCAGCCGGGACCCTGACTACGAGCAGTACTTC. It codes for CASSPSRDPDYEQYF.